This record looks at one TCR beta chain sequence and its context. The data originate from a study of monozygotic twins with cystic fibrosis. V dropped 4 bases and J dropped 4; count of bases not matched to a gene: 13. The CDR3 covers 16 residues. Germline loops: CDR1 SGDLS, CDR2 YYNGEE. Some clones are missing from TCRdb's copy, which holds only in-frame ones; the method was immunoSEQ multiplex PCR. This sample yields around 36,000 clones, of which approximately 65% are seen a single time; under 0.9% belongs to the top ten. This TCR derives from a girl aged 10 to 17 with cystic fibrosis. Specimen: blood. This rearrangement joins TRBV9 to TRBJ2-7; the match to TRBD1 covers 8 bases. The CDR3 DNA reads TGTGCCAGCAGCTTCTTCGGGACAGGAGATGATTACGAGCAGTACTTC. Its translation is CASSFFGTGDDYEQYF.